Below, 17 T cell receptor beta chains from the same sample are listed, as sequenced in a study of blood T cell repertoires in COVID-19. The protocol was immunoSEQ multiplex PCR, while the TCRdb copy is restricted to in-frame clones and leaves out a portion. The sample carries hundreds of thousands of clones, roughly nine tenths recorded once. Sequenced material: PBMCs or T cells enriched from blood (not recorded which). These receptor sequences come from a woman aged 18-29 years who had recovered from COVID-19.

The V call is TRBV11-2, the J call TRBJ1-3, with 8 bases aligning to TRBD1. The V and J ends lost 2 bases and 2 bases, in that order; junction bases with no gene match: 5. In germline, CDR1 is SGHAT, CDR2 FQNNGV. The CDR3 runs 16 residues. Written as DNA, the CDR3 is TGTGCCAGCAGCTTAACAGGGGGAATGGCTGGAAACACCATATATTTT. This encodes CASSLTGGMAGNTIYF.

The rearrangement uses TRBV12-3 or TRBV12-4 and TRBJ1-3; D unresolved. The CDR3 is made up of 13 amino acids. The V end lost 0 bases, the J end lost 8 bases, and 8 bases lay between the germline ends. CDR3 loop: CASSLALKYTIYF. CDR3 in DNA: TGTGCCAGCAGTTTAGCGCTAAAGTACACCATATATTTT.

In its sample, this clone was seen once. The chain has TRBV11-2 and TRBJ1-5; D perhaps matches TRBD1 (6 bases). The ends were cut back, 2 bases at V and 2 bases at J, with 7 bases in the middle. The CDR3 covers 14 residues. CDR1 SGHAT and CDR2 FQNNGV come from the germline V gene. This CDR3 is CASSLNRGNQPQHF. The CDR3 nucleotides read TGTGCCAGCAGCTTAAACAGGGGCAATCAGCCCCAGCATTTT.

CDR3 sequence (DNA): TGTGCCAGCAGCCTGACTATATTGAACACTGAAGCTTTCTTT. Its translation is CASSLTILNTEAFF. V and J are TRBV3-1 (or the pseudogene TRBV3-2) and TRBJ1-1; D is ambiguous. The germline CDR1 and CDR2 sequences are LGHDT and YNNKEL (reference sequence). The CDR3 spans 14 residues. Trimming cost V 4 bases and J 0 bases, with 9 bases left between them.

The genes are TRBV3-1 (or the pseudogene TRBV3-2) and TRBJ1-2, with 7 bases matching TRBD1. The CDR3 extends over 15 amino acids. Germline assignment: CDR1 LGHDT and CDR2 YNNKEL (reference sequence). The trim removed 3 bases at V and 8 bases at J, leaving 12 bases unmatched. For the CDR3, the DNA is TGTGCCAGCAGCCATCGACAGGGAACCAAGAAGGGCTACACCTTC. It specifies CASSHRQGTKKGYTF.

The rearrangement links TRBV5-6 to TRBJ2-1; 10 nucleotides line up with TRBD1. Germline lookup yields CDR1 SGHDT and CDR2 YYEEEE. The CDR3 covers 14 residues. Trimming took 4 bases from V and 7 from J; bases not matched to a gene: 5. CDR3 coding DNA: TGTGCCAGCAGCCCCGGGGACAGGGGTAATGAGCAGTTCTTC. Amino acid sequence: CASSPGDRGNEQFF.

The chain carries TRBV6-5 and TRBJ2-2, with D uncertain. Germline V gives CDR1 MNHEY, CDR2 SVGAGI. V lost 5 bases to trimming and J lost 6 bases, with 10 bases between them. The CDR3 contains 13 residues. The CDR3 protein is CASSTGFSGELFF. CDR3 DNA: TGTGCCAGCAGTACTGGTTTCTCCGGGGAGCTGTTTTTT.

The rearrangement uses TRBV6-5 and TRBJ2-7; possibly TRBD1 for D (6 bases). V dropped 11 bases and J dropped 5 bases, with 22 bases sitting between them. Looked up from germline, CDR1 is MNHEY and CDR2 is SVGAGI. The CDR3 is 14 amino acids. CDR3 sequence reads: CASTRDIELHEQYF. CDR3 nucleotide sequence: TGTGCCTCGACCCGGGACATCGAACTCCACGAGCAGTACTTC.

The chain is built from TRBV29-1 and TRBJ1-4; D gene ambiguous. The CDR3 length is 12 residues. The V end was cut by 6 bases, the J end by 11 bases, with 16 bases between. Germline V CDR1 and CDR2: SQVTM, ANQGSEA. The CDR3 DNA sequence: TGCAGCGTCGAGTTAGAGGGAGGGAAACTGTTTTTT. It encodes CSVELEGGKLFF.

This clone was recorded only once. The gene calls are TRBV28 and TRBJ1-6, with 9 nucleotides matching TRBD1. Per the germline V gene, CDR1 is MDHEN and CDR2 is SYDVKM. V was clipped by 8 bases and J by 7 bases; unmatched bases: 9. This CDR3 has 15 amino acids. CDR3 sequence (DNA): TGTGCCAGCGCCTTTGGGACAGGGAGGAATTCACCCCTCCACTTT. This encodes CASAFGTGRNSPLHF.

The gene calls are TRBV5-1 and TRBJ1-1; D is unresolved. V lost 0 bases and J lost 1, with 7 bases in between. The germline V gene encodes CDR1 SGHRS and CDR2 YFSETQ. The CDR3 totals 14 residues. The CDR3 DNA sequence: TGCGCCAGCAGCTTGGATGGCACGAACACTGAAGCTTTCTTT. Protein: CASSLDGTNTEAFF.

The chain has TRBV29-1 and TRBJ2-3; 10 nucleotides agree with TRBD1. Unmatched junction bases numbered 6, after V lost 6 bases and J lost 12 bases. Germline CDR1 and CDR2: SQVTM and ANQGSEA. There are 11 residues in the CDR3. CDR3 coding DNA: TGCAGCGTCGGTGGACAGGGGGAACAGTATTTT. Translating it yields CSVGGQGEQYF.

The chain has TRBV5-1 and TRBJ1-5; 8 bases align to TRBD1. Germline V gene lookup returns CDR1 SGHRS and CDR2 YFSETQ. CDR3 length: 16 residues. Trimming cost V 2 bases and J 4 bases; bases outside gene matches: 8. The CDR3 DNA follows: TGCGCCAGCAGCTTATCCGGGACAGGAGAAAATCAGCCCCAGCATTTT. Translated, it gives CASSLSGTGENQPQHF.

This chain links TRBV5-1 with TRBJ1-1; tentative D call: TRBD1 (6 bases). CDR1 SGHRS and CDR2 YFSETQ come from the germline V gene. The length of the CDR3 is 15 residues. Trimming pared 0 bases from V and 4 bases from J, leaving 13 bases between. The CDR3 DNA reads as TGCGCCAGCAGCTTGGGTGGGGGCGCCGGCACTGAAGCTTTCTTT. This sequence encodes CASSLGGGAGTEAFF.

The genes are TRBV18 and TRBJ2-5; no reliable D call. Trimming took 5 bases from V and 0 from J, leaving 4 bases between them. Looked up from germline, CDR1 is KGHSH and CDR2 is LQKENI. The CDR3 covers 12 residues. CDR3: CASSSYQETQYF. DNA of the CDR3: TGTGCCAGCTCATCGTACCAAGAGACCCAGTACTTC.

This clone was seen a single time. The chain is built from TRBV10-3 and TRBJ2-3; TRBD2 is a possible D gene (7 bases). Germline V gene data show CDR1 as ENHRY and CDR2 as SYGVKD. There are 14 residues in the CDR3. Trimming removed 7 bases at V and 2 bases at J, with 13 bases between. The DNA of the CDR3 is TGTGCCATCACCGGGGGGCGTGTCACAGATACGCAGTATTTT. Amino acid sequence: CAITGGRVTDTQYF.

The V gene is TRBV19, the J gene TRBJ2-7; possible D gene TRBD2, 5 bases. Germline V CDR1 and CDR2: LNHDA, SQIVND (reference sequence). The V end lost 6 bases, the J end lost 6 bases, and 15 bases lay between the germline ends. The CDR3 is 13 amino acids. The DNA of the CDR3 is TGTGCCAGTAGGGAGGACCCCTGGGGCGAGCAGTACTTC. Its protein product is CASREDPWGEQYF.